One sample yielded the 17 T cell receptor beta chains listed below, sequenced in a study of shared clonotypes between healthy human individuals. CD45RO-negative CD8 cells positively selected for CCR7 made up the naive population, which excluded terminally differentiated effector memory CD45RA+ cells. Sequenced by immunoSEQ multiplex PCR; TCRdb stores in-frame clones only, minus some. The sample shows millions of clones, about 95% of them seen only once. Material for sequencing was naive CD8+ T cells sorted from blood. The source is a man in his late teens or twenties in good health.

The CDR3 bases are TGTGCCAGCAGTCAATTCGCAGGGGAAGCTTTCTTT. The encoded protein is CASSQFAGEAFF. The V and J genes are TRBV28 and TRBJ1-1; a weak D match, TRBD1 (5 bases). The germline gives CDR1 MDHEN, CDR2 SYDVKM. V dropped 5 bases and J dropped 8 bases, with 12 bases sitting between them. This CDR3 has 12 residues.

The CDR3, as DNA: TGTGCCAGCAGCTTTGCCTTCTCCTACAATGAGCAGTTCTTC. Protein: CASSFAFSYNEQFF. The gene calls are TRBV7-9 and TRBJ2-1; D is undetermined. The CDR3 totals 14 residues. The germline gives CDR1 SEHNR, CDR2 FQNEAQ (reference sequence). Trimming left V 3 bases short and J 0 bases short, with 6 bases between. Combining the CDR3 with reference TRBV7-9 and TRBJ2-1 gives the whole variable domain DTGVSQNPRHKITKRGQNVTFRCDPISEHNRLYWYRQTLGQGPEFLTYFQNEAQLEKSRLLSDRFSAERPKGSFSTLEIQRTEQGDSAMYLCASSFAFSYNEQFFGPGTRLTVL.

The V call is TRBV5-4, the J call TRBJ2-5; a weak D match, TRBD2 (6 bases). The CDR3 runs to 14 residues. The V and J ends lost 2 bases and 4 bases respectively, with 12 bases between them. CDR1 is SGHNT and CDR2 is YYREEE in the germline V gene (reference sequence). The CDR3 DNA reads as TGTGCCAGCAGCTTCCCGGGACTCGGAGAGACCCAGTACTTC. Its protein product is CASSFPGLGETQYF. The full variable domain, completed using reference TRBV5-4 and TRBJ2-5, is ETGVTQSPTHLIKTRGQQVTLRCSSQSGHNTVSWYQQALGQGPQFIFQYYREEENGRGNFPPRFSGLQFPNYSSELNVNALELDDSALYLCASSFPGLGETQYFGPGTRLLVL.

The sample holds one count of this clone. The J gene is TRBJ2-2, the V gene TRBV5-1; 9 nucleotides match TRBD1. Germline assignment: CDR1 SGHRS and CDR2 YFSETQ. Germline trimming cut 0 bases from V and 6 bases from J; bases unmatched to any gene: 3. The CDR3 length is 15 residues. This CDR3 is CASSLAGQGPGELFF. In nucleotides, the CDR3 is TGCGCCAGCAGCTTGGCGGGACAGGGCCCCGGGGAGCTGTTTTTT.

This chain joins TRBV30 and TRBJ2-7; D tentatively fits TRBD1 or TRBD2 (5 bases each). The CDR3 is made up of 13 amino acids. V was shortened by 2 bases and J by 2 bases, with 10 bases between the two germline ends. Germline lookup yields CDR1 GTSNPN and CDR2 SVGIG (reference sequence). CDR3 residues: CAWSFGDPYEQYF. In DNA, the CDR3 is TGTGCCTGGAGTTTCGGGGACCCCTACGAGCAGTACTTC.

The chain is built from TRBV7-6 and TRBJ2-7; 13 bases agree with TRBD2. The germline V gene encodes CDR1 SGHVS and CDR2 FNYEAQ. J was trimmed by 5 bases and V by 5 bases; bases with no gene match: 9. This CDR3 comprises 16 residues. The CDR3 protein is CASSPGLAGRHHEQYF. In DNA, the CDR3 is TGTGCCAGCAGCCCGGGACTAGCGGGAAGGCACCACGAGCAGTACTTC.

The chain has TRBV10-3 and TRBJ2-3; no definite D call. Germline V gene sequence: CDR1 ENHRY, CDR2 SYGVKD. V was clipped by 0 bases and J by 0 bases, with 7 bases between them. The CDR3 has 15 residues. In nucleotides, the CDR3 is TGTGCCATCAGTGAGTCCACAGACAGCACAGATACGCAGTATTTT. It codes for CAISESTDSTDTQYF.

V usage is TRBV9 and J usage is TRBJ1-4, with D perhaps TRBD1 (5 bases). The CDR3 consists of 12 residues. From germline, CDR1 is SGDLS and CDR2 YYNGEE. Trimming shortened V by 3 bases and J by 10 bases, and 10 bases separated the two germline ends. The CDR3 is CASSGTQAKLFF. Here the CDR3 DNA reads TGTGCCAGCAGCGGTACACAGGCAAAACTGTTTTTT. The variable domain in full, with the rest retrieved from reference TRBV9 and TRBJ1-4, is DSGVTQTPKHLITATGQRVTLRCSPRSGDLSVYWYQQSLDQGLQFLIQYYNGEERAKGNILERFSAQQFPDLHSELNLSSLELGDSALYFCASSGTQAKLFFGSGTQLSVL.

This chain connects TRBV10-3 to TRBJ2-7; D gene ambiguous. Germline values: CDR1 ENHRY, CDR2 SYGVKD. The CDR3 runs 14 residues. The V end was cut by 5 bases, the J end by 6 bases, with 17 bases between. The CDR3 region has the DNA TGTGCCATCAGTTCTGAAAACCTAGAAGGCGAGCAGTACTTC. Protein sequence: CAISSENLEGEQYF.

CDR3 in DNA: TGTGCCAGCAGCCCCCTTGGGCAGGGCCCAGAGACCCAGTACTTC. The encoded protein is CASSPLGQGPETQYF. The V gene is TRBV13, the J gene TRBJ2-5; D possibly corresponds to TRBD1 (5 bases). The CDR3 is 15 amino acids. Germline assignment: CDR1 PRHDT and CDR2 FYEKMQ (reference sequence). Trimming pared 5 bases from V and 4 bases from J, leaving 17 bases between.

J is TRBJ2-7 and V is TRBV4-1; no definite D call. The CDR3 has 14 amino acids. CDR1 is MGHRA, CDR2 YSYEKL, per germline. Trimming cost V 0 bases and J 3 bases, with 9 bases left between them. The CDR3 nucleotides read TGCGCCAGCAGCCAAGATGGCAACTACTACGAGCAGTACTTC. It translates to CASSQDGNYYEQYF.

The chain employs TRBV4-3 and TRBJ2-1; 11 bases are shared with TRBD2. The CDR3 runs to 16 residues. The trim removed 8 bases at V and 5 bases at J, leaving 11 bases unmatched. Germline lookup yields CDR1 LGHNA and CDR2 YSLEER. This chain's CDR3 is CASSPLAGGEDNEQFF. The DNA of the CDR3 is TGCGCCAGCTCCCCCTTAGCGGGAGGGGAGGACAATGAGCAGTTCTTC.

The chain has TRBV5-1 and TRBJ1-1, with 8 bases identical to TRBD1. Losses at the gene ends were 7 bases for V and 2 bases for J; bases not matched to a gene: 7. CDR1 and CDR2 (germline): SGHRS, YFSETQ. The CDR3 contains 14 residues. The CDR3, as DNA: TGCGCCAGCCGATACGGACAGGGTAACACTGAAGCTTTCTTT. Translation: CASRYGQGNTEAFF. The full variable domain, in which reference TRBV5-1 and TRBJ1-1 provide the parts outside the CDR3, is KAGVTQTPRYLIKTRGQQVTLSCSPISGHRSVSWYQQTPGQGLQFLFEYFSETQRNKGNFPGRFSGRQFSNSRSEMNVSTLELGDSALYLCASRYGQGNTEAFFGQGTRLTVV.

The CDR3 DNA follows: TGTGCCAGCAGAAGCGAAGGGTATGGCTACACCTTC. Translation gives CASRSEGYGYTF. This sequence joins TRBV6-5 and TRBJ1-2; D is ambiguous. This CDR3 spans 12 amino acids. V shed 6 bases and J shed 5 bases, with 10 bases lying between them. Germline CDR1 MNHEY, CDR2 SVGAGI.

The chain recombines TRBV4-3 with TRBJ2-1; the D is unclear. The CDR3 consists of 15 residues. Germline V CDR1 and CDR2: LGHNA, YSLEER. V was pared by 0 bases and J by 6 bases, with 12 bases between. The CDR3 region is CASSQDRAPLNEQFF. The CDR3 nucleotides read TGCGCCAGCAGCCAAGATAGGGCGCCCCTCAATGAGCAGTTCTTC.

The J gene is TRBJ2-5, the V gene TRBV7-3; D may correspond to TRBD1 or TRBD2 (6 bases each). V was clipped by 2 bases and J by 0 bases, with 13 bases between them. CDR3 length: 16 residues. CDR1 and CDR2 from the germline V gene are SGHTA and FQGTGA. DNA of the CDR3: TGTGCCAGCAGCTTAGTGGGGGGCTCGTACCAAGAGACCCAGTACTTC. This codes for CASSLVGGSYQETQYF.

The CDR3 region has the DNA TGTGCCAGCAGCCAAGCTTCAGGAACTGAAGCTTTCTTT. It codes for CASSQASGTEAFF. The chain employs TRBV4-2 and TRBJ1-1; the D is unclear. The CDR3 contains 13 residues. Trimming removed 1 base from V and 5 bases from J, with 8 bases in between. From germline, CDR1 is LGHNA and CDR2 YNFKEQ.